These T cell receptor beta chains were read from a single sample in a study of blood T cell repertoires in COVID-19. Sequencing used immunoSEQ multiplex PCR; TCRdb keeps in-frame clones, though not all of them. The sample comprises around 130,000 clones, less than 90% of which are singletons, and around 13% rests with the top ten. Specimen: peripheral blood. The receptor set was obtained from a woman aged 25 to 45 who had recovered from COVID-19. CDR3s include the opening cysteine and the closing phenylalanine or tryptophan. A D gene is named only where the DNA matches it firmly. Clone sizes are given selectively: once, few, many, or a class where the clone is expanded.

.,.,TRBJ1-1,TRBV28,CASSLRQGSNAEAFF,TGTGCCAGCAGTTTGAGGCAGGGGAGTAATGCTGAAGCTTTCTTT
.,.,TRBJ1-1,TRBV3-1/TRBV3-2,CASSQGGRGTEAFF,TGTGCCAGCAGCCAAGGGGGTCGGGGCACTGAAGCTTTCTTT
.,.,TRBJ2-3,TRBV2,CASSEWPSAGPSTDTQYF,TGTGCCAGCAGTGAATGGCCCTCGGCGGGGCCTAGCACAGATACGCAGTATTTT
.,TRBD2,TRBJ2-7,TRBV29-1,CSVLLAGAYEQYF,TGCAGCGTTCTCCTAGCGGGAGCTTACGAGCAGTACTTC
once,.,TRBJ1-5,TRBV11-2,CASSLEGGPYSNQPQHF,TGTGCCAGCAGCTTAGAAGGGGGACCGTATAGCAATCAGCCCCAGCATTTT
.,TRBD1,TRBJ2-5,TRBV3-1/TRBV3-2,CASSPRGRLGETQYF,TGTGCCAGCAGCCCGAGGGGGCGCCTCGGGGAGACCCAGTACTTC
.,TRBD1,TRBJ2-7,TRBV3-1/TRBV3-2,CASSQTPGGEQYF,TGTGCCAGCAGCCAAACCCCAGGGGGCGAGCAGTACTTC
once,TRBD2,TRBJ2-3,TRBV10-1,CASSEEREWGTDTQYF,TGCGCCAGCAGTGAAGAGCGGGAGTGGGGCACAGATACGCAGTATTTT
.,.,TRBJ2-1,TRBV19,CASSPTLRGLSSYNEQFF,TGTGCCAGTAGCCCTACCCTGAGGGGACTGAGCTCCTACAATGAGCAGTTCTTC
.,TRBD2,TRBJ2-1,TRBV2,CASRLGTSDYNEQFF,TGTGCCAGCAGACTCGGGACTAGCGATTACAATGAGCAGTTCTTC
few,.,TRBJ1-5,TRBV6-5,CASAGSVSNQPQHF,TGTGCCAGCGCAGGGTCCGTAAGCAATCAGCCCCAGCATTTT
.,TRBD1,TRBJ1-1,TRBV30,CAWSTGQGGTEAFF,TGTGCCTGGAGTACCGGACAGGGGGGGACTGAAGCTTTCTTT
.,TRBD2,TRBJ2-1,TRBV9,CASSVGTSDYNEQFF,TGTGCCAGCAGCGTAGGGACTAGCGACTACAATGAGCAGTTCTTC
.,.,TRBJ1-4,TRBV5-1,CASSLALTGYGEKLFF,TGCGCCAGCAGCTTGGCGTTAACAGGGTACGGAGAAAAACTGTTTTTT
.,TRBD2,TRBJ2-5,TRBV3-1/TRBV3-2,CASSPGGTSETQYF,TGTGCCAGCAGCCCAGGGGGGACTAGCGAGACCCAGTACTTC
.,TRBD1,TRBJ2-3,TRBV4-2,CASSQDFRTGATDTQYF,TGTGCCAGCAGCCAAGATTTTCGGACAGGGGCCACAGATACGCAGTATTTT
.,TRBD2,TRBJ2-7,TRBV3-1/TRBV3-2,CASSPNQGTSGRLGYEQYF,TGTGCCAGCAGCCCTAACCAGGGGACTAGCGGGAGGTTGGGATACGAGCAGTACTTC
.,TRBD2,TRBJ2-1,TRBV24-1,CATGTSISGNNEQFF,TGTGCCACTGGGACTAGCATCTCTGGTAACAATGAGCAGTTCTTC
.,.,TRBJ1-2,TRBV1,CTSSPMSDGYTF,TGCACCAGCAGCCCCATGAGTGATGGCTACACCTTC
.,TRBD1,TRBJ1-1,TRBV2,CASRDRGGSTEAFF,TGTGCCAGCAGGGACAGGGGGGGCTCCACTGAAGCTTTCTTT
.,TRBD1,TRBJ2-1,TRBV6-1,CASSDTGTGNNEQFF,TGTGCCAGCAGTGATACTGGGACAGGGAACAATGAGCAGTTCTTC
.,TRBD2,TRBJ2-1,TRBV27,CASSLRSSGRDNEQFF,TGTGCCAGCAGTTTACGGTCTAGCGGGAGGGACAATGAGCAGTTCTTC
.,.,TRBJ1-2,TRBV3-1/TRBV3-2,CASSQPWETGGYTF,TGTGCCAGCAGCCAACCATGGGAGACTGGCGGCTACACCTTC
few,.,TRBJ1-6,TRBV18,CASSPGRGGSPLHF,TGTGCCAGCTCGCCGGGACGGGGGGGATCACCCCTCCACTTT
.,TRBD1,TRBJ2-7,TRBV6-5,CASRPTGGASEQYF,TGTGCCAGCAGGCCGACAGGGGGGGCATCCGAGCAGTACTTC
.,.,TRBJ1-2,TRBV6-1,CASSDEGDGYTF,TGTGCCAGCAGTGATGAGGGGGATGGCTACACCTTC
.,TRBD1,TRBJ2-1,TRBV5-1,CASSLAGNGQGRNEQFF,TGCGCCAGCAGCTTGGCCGGTAATGGACAGGGTCGCAATGAGCAGTTCTTC
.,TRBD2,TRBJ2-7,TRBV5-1,CASSRNPLAGGPYEQYF,TGCGCCAGCAGCCGCAACCCACTAGCGGGGGGGCCTTACGAGCAGTACTTC
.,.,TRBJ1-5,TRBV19,CASSTGVNQPQHF,TGTGCCAGTAGTACCGGGGTCAATCAGCCCCAGCATTTT